What follows are 27 T cell receptor beta chains derived from one specimen sequenced in a study of CD8+ T cells in alopecia areata. Reverse transcription of extracted RNA yielded cDNA, which provided the sequencing template. The data were produced by immunoSEQ multiplex PCR, yet TCRdb's version contains in-frame clones alone and is incomplete. This table has 100,000 to 150,000 clones, 45% to 65% appearing once. The input for sequencing was CD4+ T cells sorted from blood, taken at week 0. The origin of the receptors is a human donor with alopecia areata.

The chain recombines TRBV30 with TRBJ2-7; 7 nucleotides agree with TRBD2. J lost 6 bases, V lost 0 bases, and 5 bases had no gene match. Germline CDR1 and CDR2: GTSNPN and SVGIG (reference sequence). This CDR3 is 13 amino acids long. CDR3 in DNA: TGTGCCTGGAGTGTAAGGCGGGAGACCGAGCAGTACTTC. This gives the protein CAWSVRRETEQYF.

V usage is TRBV7-2 and J usage is TRBJ1-2, with a tentative D call TRBD1 (6 bases). V was trimmed by 4 bases and J by 8 bases, leaving 11 bases between them. This CDR3 comprises 12 residues. Germline CDR1 is SGHTA and CDR2 is FQGNSA. The CDR3 here is CASSSTGYGYTF. The CDR3 region has the DNA TGTGCCAGCAGCTCCACAGGGTACGGCTACACCTTC. The full variable domain, completed using reference TRBV7-2 and TRBJ1-2, is GAGVSQSPSNKVTEKGKDVELRCDPISGHTALYWYRQSLGQGLEFLIYFQGNSAPDKSGLPSDRFSAERTGGSVSTLTIQRTQQEDSAVYLCASSSTGYGYTFGSGTRLTVV.

This clone was counted once. The gene calls are TRBV4-3 and TRBJ2-1; 10 nucleotides align to TRBD1. CDR1 and CDR2 from the germline V gene are LGHNA and YSLEER. The CDR3 runs to 17 residues. The V and J ends lost 1 base and 8 bases, in that order; junction bases with no gene match: 11. The CDR3 protein is CASSQAPGQGSVDEQFF. The CDR3 bases are TGCGCCAGCAGCCAAGCACCGGGACAGGGGTCCGTGGATGAGCAGTTCTTC.

This chain connects TRBV7-3 to TRBJ2-7, with D hard to call. The CDR3 runs to 13 residues. Germline CDR1 reads SGHTA; CDR2 reads FQGTGA. Trimming shortened V by 2 bases and J by 6 bases, and 11 bases separated the two germline ends. The CDR3 nucleotides are TGTGCCAGCAGCTTAGGGTCAACCGGCGAGCAGTACTTC. Translated: CASSLGSTGEQYF.

V and J are TRBV4-1 and TRBJ2-5; D is perhaps TRBD2 (5 bases). Germline lookup yields CDR1 MGHRA and CDR2 YSYEKL. The CDR3 covers 13 residues. Between the trimmed V and J ends, which lost 4 bases and 4 bases, there was a span of 10 bases. The CDR3 here is CASSLIAGETQYF. The CDR3 DNA reads TGCGCCAGCAGCCTAATCGCGGGAGAGACCCAGTACTTC.

The chain recombines TRBV6-1 with TRBJ2-3; D tentatively reads TRBD1 or TRBD2 (5 bases each). CDR1 is MNHNS, CDR2 SASEGT, per germline. V was trimmed by 5 bases and J by 12 bases, leaving 12 bases between them. This CDR3 is 11 amino acids long. The CDR3 protein is CASSYGASQYF. DNA of the CDR3: TGTGCCAGCAGTTACGGGGCAAGTCAGTATTTT.

This chain connects TRBV5-1 to TRBJ1-5; D not resolved. Germline CDR1 is SGHRS and CDR2 is YFSETQ. Trimming removed 8 bases from V and 7 bases from J, with 7 bases in between. The CDR3 runs to 10 residues. The DNA for the CDR3 is TGCGCCAGGGACGGACAGCCCCAGCATTTT. Residues: CARDGQPQHF.

The V and J genes are TRBV7-8 and TRBJ2-2; D gene unclear. This CDR3 contains 15 residues. Deletions cut 3 bases from V and 1 base from J, with 9 bases between. The germline V gene encodes CDR1 SGHVS and CDR2 FQNEAQ. The DNA of the CDR3 is TGTGCCAGCAGCTTTAGGCAGCAGAACACCGGGGAGCTGTTTTTT. It yields the protein CASSFRQQNTGELFF.

This clone was recorded a few times. J is TRBJ2-4 and V is TRBV5-1; D possibly corresponds to TRBD2 (6 bases). V dropped 0 bases and J dropped 3 bases, with 13 bases sitting between them. In germline, CDR1 is SGHRS, CDR2 YFSETQ. CDR3 size: 16 residues. The DNA of the CDR3 is TGCGCCAGCAGCTTGGTTTGGCGGGATCTCAAAAACATTCAGTACTTC. This gives the protein CASSLVWRDLKNIQYF.

This clone was seen only a few times. V usage is TRBV6-1 and J usage is TRBJ2-7, with D unresolved. CDR3 length: 14 amino acids. Germline V gives CDR1 MNHNS, CDR2 SASEGT. Trimming removed 2 bases at V and 0 bases at J, with 8 bases between. DNA for the CDR3: TGTGCCAGCAGTGAACAATGGAGCTCCTACGAGCAGTACTTC. As protein: CASSEQWSSYEQYF.

This rearrangement joins TRBV10-3 to TRBJ2-6, with 10 nucleotides matching TRBD2. Germline lookup yields CDR1 ENHRY and CDR2 SYGVKD. The CDR3 is 18 residues long. V dropped 10 bases and J dropped 1; count of bases not matched to a gene: 13. CDR3 in DNA: TGTGCCACTAGCGGGAGTAAACTTAGGGCGTCTGGGGCCAACGTCCTGACTTTC. This sequence encodes CATSGSKLRASGANVLTF.

V usage is TRBV19 and J usage is TRBJ1-2; tentative D call: TRBD1 (5 bases). The V gene lost 10 bases and the J gene lost 2 bases, with 14 bases spanning the gap. CDR1 is LNHDA, CDR2 SQIVND, per germline (reference sequence). The CDR3 runs 13 residues. CDR3 sequence reads: CATSRDRNYGYTF. DNA of the CDR3: TGTGCCACCTCCCGGGACCGCAACTATGGCTACACCTTC.

V usage is TRBV5-1 and J usage is TRBJ2-7; the match to TRBD1 covers 7 bases. Germline assignment: CDR1 SGHRS and CDR2 YFSETQ. This CDR3 has 17 residues. V was clipped by 0 bases and J by 1 base; unmatched bases: 10. The CDR3 protein is CASSLDGSGTASYEQYF. DNA of the CDR3: TGCGCCAGCAGCTTGGACGGTTCGGGGACAGCTTCCTACGAGCAGTACTTC.

This rearrangement joins TRBV18 to TRBJ2-7, with D maybe TRBD1 (6 bases). This CDR3 is built from 14 residues. V dropped 2 bases and J dropped 2 bases, with 10 bases sitting between them. Germline values: CDR1 KGHSH, CDR2 LQKENI. CDR3 amino acids: CASSPMGAAYEQYF. In nucleotides, the CDR3 is TGTGCCAGCTCACCAATGGGGGCGGCCTACGAGCAGTACTTC.

This sequence joins TRBV4-2 and TRBJ1-2; no clear D gene. This CDR3 is built from 13 residues. The V gene lost 4 bases and the J gene lost 6 bases, with 12 bases spanning the gap. Germline CDR1 and CDR2: LGHNA and YNFKEQ. CDR3 sequence (DNA): TGTGCCAGCAGCCTGCGCGGGGATGATGGCTACACCTTC. Protein: CASSLRGDDGYTF.

J is TRBJ2-7 and V is TRBV11-2; D gene uncertain. This CDR3 has 13 amino acids. Germline CDR1 and CDR2: SGHAT and FQNNGV. Trimming pared 0 bases from V and 11 bases from J, leaving 14 bases between. The CDR3 loop is CASSLDLKAAKYF. In nucleotides, the CDR3 is TGTGCCAGCAGCTTAGATCTAAAGGCAGCCAAGTACTTC.

The table lists this clone with a few counts. The J gene is TRBJ1-6, the V gene TRBV2, with TRBD1 identical over 7 bases. CDR1 SNHLY and CDR2 FYNNEI come from the germline V gene. The CDR3 totals 13 residues. V shed 10 bases and J 8 bases; nucleotides not matched to a gene: 8. CDR3 nucleotide sequence: TGTGCCACCGCCGGGACAGTCGATTCACCCCTCCACTTT. Translating it yields CATAGTVDSPLHF.

V usage is TRBV9 and J usage is TRBJ1-2, with D perhaps matching TRBD1 (5 bases). Trimming took 0 bases from V and 4 from J, leaving 10 bases between them. The CDR3 contains 14 residues. CDR1 is SGDLS, CDR2 YYNGEE, per germline. The DNA of the CDR3 is TGTGCCAGCAGCGTAGATGGGGGTGTCTATGGCTACACCTTC. Its protein is CASSVDGGVYGYTF. Combining the CDR3 with reference TRBV9 and TRBJ1-2 gives the whole variable domain DSGVTQTPKHLITATGQRVTLRCSPRSGDLSVYWYQQSLDQGLQFLIQYYNGEERAKGNILERFSAQQFPDLHSELNLSSLELGDSALYFCASSVDGGVYGYTFGSGTRLTVV.

The chain links TRBV5-1 to TRBJ2-5; D is unresolved. This CDR3 contains 12 residues. The germline V gene encodes CDR1 SGHRS and CDR2 YFSETQ. V was shortened by 0 bases and J by 3 bases, with 3 bases between the two germline ends. In DNA form, the CDR3 reads TGCGCCAGCAGCTTGGAGGAAGAGACCCAGTACTTC. Its translation: CASSLEEETQYF.

This chain uses TRBV19 with TRBJ2-7, with a weak D call TRBD2 (6 bases). V lost 5 bases, J lost 2 bases, and 13 bases lay in between. CDR1 is LNHDA, CDR2 SQIVND, per germline (reference sequence). This CDR3 region has 14 residues. The chain's CDR3 is CASSPHSGPYEQYF. The DNA of the CDR3 is TGTGCCAGTAGTCCTCATAGCGGTCCCTACGAGCAGTACTTC.

In nucleotides, the CDR3 is TGTGCCACCTTAGGCGCAGGCCGAAAAGAAAAACTGTTTTTT. Encoded protein: CATLGAGRKEKLFF. V and J are TRBV15 and TRBJ1-4; no clear D. V lost 8 bases and J lost 8, with 18 bases in between. There are 14 residues in the CDR3. CDR1 is LNHNV and CDR2 is YYDKDF in the germline V gene (reference sequence).

This chain links TRBV11-2 with TRBJ1-6; D not certain. V lost 6 bases and J lost 6, with 6 bases in between. Per germline, CDR1 SGHAT and CDR2 FQNNGV. The CDR3 has 12 amino acids. The CDR3 spells CASSSFNSPLHF. The CDR3 region has the DNA TGTGCCAGCAGTTCGTTTAATTCACCCCTCCACTTT.

CDR3 protein: CASSRRGATEAFF. CDR3 in DNA: TGTGCCAGCAGTCGTCGGGGGGCCACTGAAGCTTTCTTT. The J gene is TRBJ1-1, the V gene TRBV2; weak D call: TRBD1 (6 bases). The CDR3 runs 13 residues. Trimming took off 5 bases at V and 4 bases at J, with 11 bases between the two ends. Germline assignment: CDR1 SNHLY and CDR2 FYNNEI. The whole variable domain, filled in from reference TRBV2 and TRBJ1-1, reads EPEVTQTPSHQVTQMGQEVILRCVPISNHLYFYWYRQILGQKVEFLVSFYNNEISEKSEIFDDQFSVERPDGSNFTLKIRSTKLEDSAMYFCASSRRGATEAFFGQGTRLTVV.

The chain links TRBV7-2 to TRBJ1-4; TRBD1 agrees at 7 bases. Germline CDR1 reads SGHTA; CDR2 reads FQGNSA. CDR3 length: 14 residues. The junction had 6 bases not matched to a gene; V was cut back by 5 bases and J by 6 bases. Here the CDR3 DNA reads TGTGCCAGCAGCCGAACAGGGGTGGATGAAAAACTGTTTTTT. It yields the protein CASSRTGVDEKLFF.

This chain joins TRBV6-1 and TRBJ1-2, with 9 bases lining up with TRBD1. With V trimmed by 0 bases and J by 4 bases, 6 bases remained unmatched. Germline assignment: CDR1 MNHNS and CDR2 SASEGT. This CDR3 has 16 residues. DNA for the CDR3: TGTGCCAGCAGTGAAGCAGGACAGGGGTCCCCCTATGGCTACACCTTC. This sequence encodes CASSEAGQGSPYGYTF.

The gene calls are TRBV5-1 and TRBJ2-5; D not certain. The CDR3 totals 11 residues. CDR1 is SGHRS and CDR2 is YFSETQ in the germline V gene. V was cut by 2 bases and J by 5 bases, with 4 bases left in between. The CDR3: CASSFSETQYF. DNA for the CDR3: TGCGCCAGCAGCTTCTCGGAGACCCAGTACTTC.

V usage is TRBV2 and J usage is TRBJ2-3, with 8 bases lining up with TRBD1. The length of the CDR3 is 13 residues. Germline V gene sequence: CDR1 SNHLY, CDR2 FYNNEI. The trim removed 6 bases at V and 6 bases at J, leaving 5 bases unmatched. The CDR3 DNA is TGTGCCAGCAGCGGACAGGGCGCTGATACGCAGTATTTT. It yields the protein CASSGQGADTQYF.